A single sample gave rise to the 13 T cell receptor beta chains below, sequenced in a study of patients and donors after allogeneic stem cell transplantation. In TCRdb, the RT-PCR reads were re-called with MiXCR into one record per CDR3 protein. The sample has hundreds of thousands of distinct CDR3 sequences; around 15% are singletons. The source material was blood, either unsorted or a sorted T cell fraction (not recorded which). The source is a human donor who was either an allogeneic HSCT recipient or a stem cell or donor lymphocyte infusion donor (not recorded which). It is not recorded whose cells these are; they may come from a transplant donor.

The table lists this clonotype with a few counts. The V gene is TRBV20-1, the J gene TRBJ2-3; the D is unclear. The V and J ends lost 0 bases and 1 base respectively, with 8 bases between them. Germline CDR1 DFQATT, CDR2 SNEGSKA (reference sequence). The CDR3 covers 14 residues. The CDR3 region has the DNA TGCAGTGCTAGAGATAGAGGCGGCACAGATACGCAGTATTTT. Its translation: CSARDRGGTDTQYF.

This clonotype showed up just a few times. The chain links TRBV19 to TRBJ1-3, with 8 positions matching TRBD1. From germline, CDR1 is LNHDA and CDR2 SQIVND (reference sequence). V was clipped by 5 bases and J by 1 base; unmatched bases: 7. The CDR3 consists of 16 residues. Here the CDR3 reads CASSLSGQGSGNTIYF. Written as DNA, the CDR3 is TGTGCCAGTAGTTTATCCGGACAGGGATCTGGAAACACCATATATTTT. The variable domain in full, completed from reference TRBV19 and TRBJ1-3, reads DGGITQSPKYLFRKEGQNVTLSCEQNLNHDAMYWYRQDPGQGLRLIYYSQIVNDFQKGDIAEGYSVSREKKESFPLTVTSAQKNPTAFYLCASSLSGQGSGNTIYFGEGSWLTVV.

This clonotype came up a few times. The rearrangement links TRBV11-2 to TRBJ2-1; perhaps TRBD1 as D (6 bases). CDR3 length: 15 amino acids. Trimming stripped 0 bases from V and 6 bases from J, with 12 bases between. The V gene's germline CDR1 is SGHAT and CDR2 FQNNGV. The CDR3 coding sequence is TGTGCCAGCAGCTTAGACCACACAGGGTTCAATGAGCAGTTCTTC. Translated: CASSLDHTGFNEQFF.

With respect to this clonotype: The junction departs from the called germline gene at one end, perhaps through a read error. The J gene is TRBJ2-5, the V gene TRBV7-7; 10 bases are a match to TRBD2. The CDR3 sequence is 16 residues long. The germline CDR1 and CDR2 sequences are SSHAT and FNYEAQ (reference sequence). The CDR3 reads CASSLVPSGGQETQYF. The CDR3 nucleotides read TGTGCTAGCAGCTTAGTCCCTAGCGGGGGTCAAGAGACCCAGTACTTC.

This clonotype was observed a few times. The chain recombines TRBV13 with TRBJ2-1; 11 bases are shared with TRBD2. The germline V gene has CDR1 PRHDT and CDR2 FYEKMQ (reference sequence). This CDR3 has 16 amino acids. The junction had 4 bases not matched to a gene; V was cut back by 1 base and J by 5 bases. In DNA, the CDR3 is TGTGCCAGCAGCTTAGCGGGACTAGCGGCTCACAATGAGCAGTTCTTC. Translated: CASSLAGLAAHNEQFF.

This clonotype turned up a few times. The rearrangement joins TRBV15 to TRBJ1-5; no definite D call. The germline CDR1 and CDR2 sequences are LNHNV and YYDKDF (reference sequence). Trimming stripped 0 bases from V and 3 bases from J, with 6 bases between. This CDR3 region has 14 residues. CDR3 amino acids: CATSRDDFNQPQHF. CDR3 coding DNA: TGTGCCACCAGCAGAGATGATTTCAATCAGCCCCAGCATTTT.

This clonotype was seen a handful of times. The chain couples TRBV6-5 to TRBJ2-2; either TRBD1 or TRBD2 may fit D (5 bases each). Germline V gene lookup returns CDR1 MNHEY and CDR2 SVGAGI. V gave up 4 bases and J gave up 4 bases, with 13 bases separating them. This CDR3 has 15 residues. For the CDR3, the DNA is TGTGCCAGCAGTTCCCCCAATGGGGGCACCGGGGAGCTGTTTTTT. Its translation: CASSSPNGGTGELFF.

The V call is TRBV12-5, the J call TRBJ2-2; D may be TRBD1 (7 bases). The CDR3 spans 16 residues. Trimming removed 2 bases from V and 5 bases from J, with 15 bases in between. The germline gives CDR1 LGHNT, CDR2 FRNRAP. CDR3 nucleotides: TGTGCTAGTGGTTTGCCAGGGGGTGGAGGGACCGGGGAGCTGTTTTTT. The encoded protein is CASGLPGGGGTGELFF.

This clonotype has a count of ten or more. This chain connects TRBV9 to TRBJ2-7, with D tentatively TRBD1 (5 bases). V was trimmed by 0 bases and J by 3 bases, leaving 19 bases between them. This CDR3 is built from 17 residues. Germline V lookup: CDR1 SGDLS, CDR2 YYNGEE. The CDR3 loop reads CASSVGQGKKTNYEQYF. As DNA, the CDR3 is TGTGCCAGCAGCGTAGGGCAGGGTAAAAAAACAAACTACGAGCAGTACTTC.

The table lists this clonotype with a few counts. The chain recombines TRBV15 with TRBJ1-2; D is unclear. V was clipped by 0 bases and J by 3 bases, with 8 bases between them. The CDR3 runs 14 residues. Germline V CDR1 and CDR2: LNHNV, YYDKDF (reference sequence). For the CDR3, the DNA is TGTGCCACCAGCAGAGATCCGTTAGACTATGGCTACACCTTC. Translated: CATSRDPLDYGYTF.

At least ten counts were recorded for this clonotype. The chain joins TRBV19 to TRBJ2-7; D may match TRBD1 or TRBD2 (5 bases each). CDR1 and CDR2 from the germline V gene are LNHDA and SQIVND (reference sequence). The CDR3 runs 14 residues. V lost 6 bases, J lost 2 bases, and 14 bases lay in between. CDR3 protein: CASSGPRGAYEQYF. The CDR3 DNA reads TGTGCCAGTAGCGGACCCCGAGGGGCCTACGAGCAGTACTTC.

This rearrangement joins TRBV20-1 to TRBJ1-2; no firm D call. This CDR3 comprises 11 residues. V was cut by 2 bases and J by 7 bases, with 8 bases left in between. CDR1 is DFQATT and CDR2 is SNEGSKA in the germline V gene (reference sequence). The CDR3 sequence: CSARLRVGYTF. The CDR3 nucleotides read TGCAGTGCTAGACTGCGGGTTGGCTACACCTTC.

The rearrangement joins TRBV15 to TRBJ2-5; 8 bases match TRBD2. After removal of 0 bases from V and 5 bases from J, the junction contained 17 bases not matched to a gene. The CDR3 is made up of 19 amino acids. CDR1 LNHNV and CDR2 YYDKDF come from the germline V gene (reference sequence). This CDR3 reads CATSRDYWPAGDIGETQYF. Here the CDR3 DNA reads TGTGCCACCAGCAGAGATTATTGGCCAGCGGGGGACATCGGGGAGACCCAGTACTTC.